This T cell receptor beta chain was retrieved from a study of PD-1 blockade in classical Hodgkin lymphoma (dated by TCRdb to 2018 to 2021). Context from the whole study: Nivolumab dosing was 3 mg/kg intravenously every 2 weeks, continuing until either disease progression or unacceptable toxicity. The study used CyTOF and TCR beta sequencing to define a peripheral blood immune signature of response to PD-1 blockade in classical Hodgkin lymphoma. Paper-wide results and their limitations: By C4D1, a significant rise was seen in CD4+ TCR diversity but not in CD8+ TCR diversity (p=0.0027 vs p=0.16), and the rise was most apparent among complete responders (p=0.02). Trial patients with a complete response had baseline diversity similar to that of newly diagnosed patients, while partial responders and progressors had significantly lower diversity. The study was restricted to a single clinical trial cohort, and the causes of repertoire differences, possibly disease activity or prior therapy, were left undefined. Baseline TCR diversity was reported to be lower in newly diagnosed patients than in healthy donors, and even lower in relapsed/refractory patients. Lower diversity was seen in patients whose nivolumab began less than 1 year after ASCT, and these patients were left out of later analyses so that immune reconstitution would not confound the results.

The CDR1 and CDR2 encoded by the germline V gene (reference sequence) are SGHKS and YYEKEE. There are 18 amino acids in the CDR3, from cysteine to phenylalanine inclusive. Only the CDR3 region is kept as DNA, spanning 54 bases read in frame from base 1. As regards this clone: Its antigen is unknown. The junction does not match germline at one end; this may be a read error. The sample has other DNA sequences that encode this CDR3 too.

Taken with the paper, the label for time point translates to: cycle 2 day 1 (C2D1) of nivolumab. Relapse after autologous stem cell transplantation had occurred in all trial patients, and cohorts A, B and C were distinguished by prior brentuximab vedotin exposure. A total of around 60 patients with relapsed/refractory classical Hodgkin lymphoma made up the trial cohort, and each patient's best overall response was complete response, partial response or progressive disease. Single-agent nivolumab was administered to trial patients in the multi-cohort phase II CheckMate 205 trial. An independent review committee assessed best overall response by applying the 2007 International Working Group response criteria. Trial PBMCs were collected immediately before nivolumab initiation (C1D1) and during therapy at cycle 2 day 1 and cycle 4 day 1. Peripheral blood was collected in 8 mL Vacutainer Cell Preparation Tubes, from which PBMCs were isolated by centrifugation and then cryopreserved.

The Qiagen DNeasy kit was used to extract genomic DNA both from unsorted PBMCs and from the negatively selected CD4+ and CD8+ fractions. Using primers that anneal to V and J segments, immunoSEQ multiplex PCR amplified the TCR beta CDR3 regions. A synthetic immune receptor repertoire was used to minimize amplification bias, and any remaining bias was removed computationally after sequencing. On the study's bioinformatics: Custom Python scripts were used to quantify repertoire diversity as the Shannon entropy index. The unsorted, CD4+ and CD8+ repertoires were each analyzed separately, with the exception of combined analyses, where CD4+ and CD8+ sequences were merged in silico. A clone counted as expanded when the clone's frequency after treatment rose at least 2-fold relative to C1D1, and clones undetected at baseline were given a pseudocount of 0.5. Clones with 0 or 1 copy at C1D1 were defined as singleton clones, while clones with 2 or more copies were defined as non-singleton clones. Clones expanded in unsorted samples were assigned a CD4+, CD8+ or unknown annotation through matching of protein sequences in sorted samples from the same patient. Wilcoxon tests on paired samples were used to test changes in diversity from C1D1 to C4D1. In TCRdb, the immuneACCESS table is reduced to in-frame sequences with V and J assigned. These tables do not hold every clone; where another copy was compared, an unresolved V gene accounts for under half, and the others remain unexplained. That table gives V, J and clone size, and the DNA gave D and trimming. The sample profile shows tens of thousands of clones; around 70% of them were found once. The ten largest clones add up to around 26% of the sample.

Rearrangement joined TRBV5-5 to TRBJ2-6; TRBD2 is a weak D gene call, 5 bases matching. This sequence originates from a human donor with classical Hodgkin lymphoma. Sequences were derived from peripheral blood mononuclear cells (PBMCs), sampled before the second cycle of nivolumab. The CDR3 amino acid sequence is: CASSLLWEMRSGANVLTF. The nucleotides are TGTGCCAGCAGCTTGTTATGGGAGATGCGTTCTGGAGCCAACGTCCTGACTTTC.